This T cell receptor beta chain originates from a study of cytomegalovirus exposure and HLA in healthy donors. Trimming removed 5 bases from V and 6 bases from J; junction bases left unmatched: 9. This CDR3 spans 14 amino acids. Germline-derived CDR1 and CDR2 are SGHVS and FNYEAQ. This clone showed up just a few times. 60 Vbeta and 13 Jbeta primers were used in PCR. The protocol was immunoSEQ multiplex PCR, while the TCRdb copy is restricted to in-frame clones and leaves out a portion. The sample carries around 67,000 clones, approximately 58% recorded once. This TCR was sampled from a woman aged 45-59 years in good health and CMV-seronegative. Sequencing used PBMCs. This chain connects TRBV7-6 to TRBJ1-2; 7 bases match TRBD1. Here the CDR3 reads CASSQPGGRNGYTF. The CDR3 nucleotides read TGTGCCAGCAGCCAACCAGGGGGAAGGAATGGCTACACCTTC. The whole variable domain, filled in from reference TRBV7-6 and TRBJ1-2, reads GAGVSQSPRYKVTKRGQDVALRCDPISGHVSLYWYRQALGQGPEFLTYFNYEAQQDKSGLPNDRFSAERPEGSISTLTIQRTEQRDSAMYRCASSQPGGRNGYTFGSGTRLTVV.